This T cell receptor (beta chain) was sequenced during a study of Ad26.COV2.S vaccination and SARS-CoV-2 variants. Across the whole study: Intramuscular Ad26.COV2.S doses were given once or twice, 56 days apart.

Treatment in this sample: over 15 received Ad26.COV2.S at low or high dose, single or two shots; several received placebo; per-sample allocation not given. After the first vaccine or placebo injection, samples were drawn on day 63. CDR3 length: 13 residues. Trimming left V 6 bases short and J 9 bases short, with 15 bases between. Germline loops: CDR1 SNHLY, CDR2 FYNNEI. Assay used: immunoSEQ multiplex PCR; TCRdb lists only in-frame clones, some missing. This sample has about 350,000 clones, with about 85% found just once. The chain combines TRBV2 with TRBJ1-3; D not resolved. Sequencing was performed on peripheral blood, taken in a trial of Ad26.COV2.S vaccine versus placebo. The sequence came from a person between 18 and 65 years old who received the Ad26.COV2.S COVID-19 vaccine or a placebo. The CDR3: CASRSGPPGTIYF. The CDR3 DNA sequence: TGTGCCAGCAGGTCCGGCCCCCCGGGCACCATATATTTT.